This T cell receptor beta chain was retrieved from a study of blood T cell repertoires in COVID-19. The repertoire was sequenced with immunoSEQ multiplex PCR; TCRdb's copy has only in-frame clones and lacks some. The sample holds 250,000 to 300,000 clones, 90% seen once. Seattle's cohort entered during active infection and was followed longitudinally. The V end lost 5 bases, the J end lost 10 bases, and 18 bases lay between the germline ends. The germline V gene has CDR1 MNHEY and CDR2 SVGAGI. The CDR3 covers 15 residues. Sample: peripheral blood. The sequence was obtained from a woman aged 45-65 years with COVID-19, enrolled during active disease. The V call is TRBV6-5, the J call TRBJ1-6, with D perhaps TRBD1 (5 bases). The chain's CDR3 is CASSPLDTGQSPLHF. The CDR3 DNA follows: TGTGCCAGCAGTCCCTTGGACACTGGTCAATCACCCCTCCACTTT.